Following are 10 T cell receptor beta chains from one sample sequenced in a study of T cells in Graves' hyperthyroidism and ophthalmopathy. Amplification targeted TCR beta CDR3 regions from RNA transcripts. The TCR CDR3 was amplified in a first-round RT-PCR using the HTBI primer set. TCRdb re-derived calls from the multiplex PCR reads in MiXCR, one entry per CDR3 protein. The sample has about 640,000 distinct CDR3 sequences; approximately 14% are singletons. The specimen sequenced was blood. The receptors stem from a woman in her 50s with Graves' ophthalmopathy.

This clonotype was recorded many times. The CDR3 region is CASSLVGIPNTEAFF. Here the CDR3 DNA reads TGCGCCAGCAGCTTGGTAGGAATACCGAACACTGAAGCTTTCTTT. The rearrangement joins TRBV5-1 to TRBJ1-1, with D uncertain. Per germline, CDR1 SGHRS and CDR2 YFSETQ. Between the trimmed V and J ends, which lost 0 bases and 1 base, there was a span of 10 bases. CDR3 size: 15 residues.

This chain uses TRBV6-1 with TRBJ1-5, with D maybe TRBD1 (5 bases). The CDR3 sequence is 13 residues long. V lost 4 bases and J 10 bases, leaving 14 bases between the germline ends. Germline CDR1 MNHNS, CDR2 SASEGT. CDR3: CASSGGGISPQHF. The CDR3 DNA reads TGTGCCAGCAGTGGGGGGGGAATCAGCCCCCAGCATTTT.

The chain uses TRBV29-1 and TRBJ1-4, with D possibly matching TRBD1 (6 bases). Germline V gene lookup returns CDR1 SQVTM and CDR2 ANQGSEA. With 6 bases removed from V and 7 bases from J, the gap between germline ends came to 15 bases. The CDR3 contains 13 residues. CDR3: CSVQQGVGEKLFF. CDR3 sequence (DNA): TGCAGCGTACAACAGGGAGTCGGTGAAAAACTGTTTTTT.

This clonotype occurred a few times. The chain links TRBV6-2 or TRBV6-3 to TRBJ2-3; TRBD1 might be the D (6 bases). Germline assignment: CDR1 MNHEY and CDR2 SVGEGT. Trimming shortened V by 0 bases and J by 5 bases, and 12 bases separated the two germline ends. This CDR3 has 15 residues. The CDR3 DNA follows: TGTGCCAGCAGTTACTCAGGACAGTTTGGAGATACGCAGTATTTT. It encodes CASSYSGQFGDTQYF.

This clonotype was counted ten times or more. The rearrangement joins TRBV18 to TRBJ1-5; D ambiguous. The CDR3 extends over 13 amino acids. CDR1 is KGHSH, CDR2 LQKENI, per germline. Trimming removed 4 bases at V and 5 bases at J, with 9 bases between. CDR3 DNA: TGTGCCAGCTCACAGGGCCTCGATCAGCCCCAGCATTTT. It encodes CASSQGLDQPQHF.

The chain has TRBV20-1 and TRBJ2-7; 7 bases are shared with TRBD2. Germline lookup yields CDR1 DFQATT and CDR2 SNEGSKA (reference sequence). V shed 2 bases and J 4 bases; nucleotides not matched to a gene: 8. The CDR3 contains 14 residues. CDR3 sequence (DNA): TGCAGTGCTAGATTGTCACTAGCGCCGTACGAGCAGTACTTC. It specifies CSARLSLAPYEQYF.

This clonotype was counted at least ten times. The chain joins TRBV9 to TRBJ1-1; no firm D call. This CDR3 is 15 amino acids long. Trimming pared 4 bases from V and 0 bases from J, leaving 13 bases between. From germline, CDR1 is SGDLS and CDR2 YYNGEE. CDR3 in amino acids: CASSTADGMNTEAFF. DNA for the CDR3: TGTGCCAGCAGCACAGCCGACGGGATGAACACTGAAGCTTTCTTT.

The rearrangement joins TRBV15 to TRBJ1-1, with no clear D. The CDR3 is made up of 12 amino acids. V was cut by 1 base and J by 5 bases, with 5 bases left in between. Germline assignment: CDR1 LNHNV and CDR2 YYDKDF (reference sequence). The CDR3: CATSRAYTEAFF. The CDR3 DNA is TGTGCCACCAGCAGAGCTTATACTGAAGCTTTCTTT.

This clonotype was picked up many times. The rearrangement uses TRBV5-6 and TRBJ1-1; possible D gene TRBD1, 5 bases. The CDR3 sequence is 12 residues long. V lost 7 bases, J lost 6 bases, and 13 bases lay in between. CDR1 and CDR2 from the germline V gene are SGHDT and YYEEEE. DNA of the CDR3: TGTGCCAGCGGGGCGGCGGGCCCTGAAGCTTTCTTT. Its translation: CASGAAGPEAFF.

In this sample, this clonotype turned up a few times. The chain joins TRBV7-9 to TRBJ1-2, with TRBD1 matching over 7 bases. CDR1 and CDR2 from the germline V gene are SEHNR and FQNEAQ (reference sequence). The J segment lost 1 base and the V segment lost 2 bases, leaving 4 bases of the junction unmatched. This CDR3 comprises 15 residues. CDR3 sequence reads: CASSLRDSNNYGYTF. For the CDR3, the DNA is TGTGCCAGCAGCTTACGGGACAGCAATAACTATGGCTACACCTTC.